This T cell receptor (beta chain) was recorded in a study of T cell responses to AZD1222 COVID-19 vaccine. A note on this clone: What it binds is unknown.

The assay was immunoSEQ multiplex PCR, and TCRdb's table has in-frame clones only and misses some. The table records about 63,000 clones, 83% of them present only once. The CDR3 loop spans 15 amino acids. Whole-study findings and limits: Baseline antibody screening turned up just a handful of seropositive AZD1222 recipients. In all cases, repertoires were sampled only after the peak T cell response.

This TCR was recovered from an adult who received the AZD1222 COVID-19 vaccine. The genes are TRBV1 and TRBJ2-5; TRBD2 reflects the table's D call only, with no check against the DNA. TRBV1 corresponds to a pseudogene. Sequencing was performed on peripheral blood, taken 28 days after the second AZD1222 dose. CDR3 protein: CTSSQDPSGAETQYF. The CDR3 coding sequence is TGCACCAGCAGCCAAGATCCCAGCGGGGCCGAGACCCAGTACTTC.